A single sample is the source of the 12 T cell receptor beta chains below, sequenced in a study of shared T cell receptors in the human thymus. Sequenced by immunoSEQ multiplex PCR; TCRdb stores in-frame clones only, minus some. The sample lists 500,000 to 750,000 clones, roughly 90% occurring once. These data were also filed under a second study, of human thymus T cells.

Input material: thymocytes. These receptors came from a boy under two years old with a congenital heart defect.

The chain combines TRBV5-6 with TRBJ1-5; D gene uncertain. Germline values: CDR1 SGHDT, CDR2 YYEEEE. This CDR3 is built from 14 residues. V lost 3 bases, J lost 1 base, and 8 bases lay in between. CDR3 sequence: CASSSPASNQPQHF. CDR3 sequence (DNA): TGTGCCAGCAGCTCCCCCGCGAGCAATCAGCCCCAGCATTTT.

The gene calls are TRBV5-8 and TRBJ2-5, with a tentative D call TRBD1 (6 bases). Trimming took 3 bases from V and 1 from J, leaving 13 bases between them. Germline V CDR1 and CDR2: SGHTS, YDEGEE. The CDR3 has 15 amino acids. The CDR3 protein is CASSWGQKPQETQYF. The CDR3 coding sequence is TGTGCCAGCAGCTGGGGACAAAAACCCCAAGAGACCCAGTACTTC.

In regard to this clone: This CDR3 is also generated by other DNA sequences in the sample. The V and J genes are TRBV10-3 and TRBJ1-1; D remains unclear. The germline V gene encodes CDR1 ENHRY and CDR2 SYGVKD. This CDR3 region has 12 residues. With 2 bases removed from V and 10 bases from J, the gap between germline ends came to 11 bases. The CDR3 DNA follows: TGTGCCATCAGTGAGGGAGGGTGGGGAGCTTTCTTT. The encoded protein is CAISEGGWGAFF.

The table lists this clone with a count of one. Here the CDR3 DNA reads TGTGCCAGCAGCCTGGGGGGGAATACGCAGTATTTT. Its protein is CASSLGGNTQYF. The chain recombines TRBV14 with TRBJ2-3; 7 bases align to TRBD2. Germline assignment: CDR1 SGHDN and CDR2 FVKESK. There are 12 residues in the CDR3. Trimming cost V 4 bases and J 7 bases; bases outside gene matches: 2. The full variable domain, with the rest looked up from reference TRBV14 and TRBJ2-3, is EAGVTQFPSHSVIEKGQTVTLRCDPISGHDNLYWYRRVMGKEIKFLLHFVKESKQDESGMPNNRFLAERTGGTYSTLKVQPAELEDSGVYFCASSLGGNTQYFGPGTRLTVL.

As regards this clone: Other DNA sequences in the same sample also yield this CDR3. The chain employs TRBV14 and TRBJ2-7, with unresolved D. This CDR3 spans 12 amino acids. Germline V gives CDR1 SGHDN, CDR2 FVKESK. The V gene lost 0 bases and the J gene lost 4 bases, with 4 bases spanning the gap. The CDR3 DNA sequence: TGTGCCAGCAGCCAAGATTCATACGAGCAGTACTTC. The encoded protein is CASSQDSYEQYF.

The V call is TRBV19, the J call TRBJ1-1; a weak D match, TRBD1 (5 bases). Germline CDR1 and CDR2: LNHDA and SQIVND (reference sequence). V shed 3 bases and J shed 6 bases, with 14 bases lying between them. CDR3 length: 14 amino acids. The CDR3 loop reads CASSMKDKPPEAFF. The CDR3 bases are TGTGCCAGTAGTATGAAGGACAAGCCCCCTGAAGCTTTCTTT.

The chain has TRBV7-4 and TRBJ1-1; TRBD1 aligns across 8 bases. With 1 base clipped from V and 5 bases from J, the junction kept 9 bases outside the gene matches. This CDR3 contains 16 residues. Germline V CDR1 and CDR2: SGHVT, SQSDAQ. Here the CDR3 reads CASSLVARGQRTEAFF. In nucleotides, the CDR3 is TGTGCCAGCAGCTTAGTAGCCAGGGGGCAGAGGACTGAAGCTTTCTTT. The full variable domain, rest sourced from reference TRBV7-4 and TRBJ1-1, is GAGVSQSPRYKVAKRGRDVALRCDSISGHVTLYWYRQTLGQGSEVLTYSQSDAQRDKSGRPSGRFSAERPERSVSTLKIQRTEQGDSAVYLCASSLVARGQRTEAFFGQGTRLTVV.

The V gene is TRBV15, the J gene TRBJ2-3; tentative D call: TRBD2 (5 bases). The germline V gene encodes CDR1 LNHNV and CDR2 YYDKDF (reference sequence). This CDR3 spans 14 amino acids. Trimming pared 7 bases from V and 0 bases from J, leaving 11 bases between. CDR3 nucleotides: TGTGCCACCAATGCGAGGAGGAGCACAGATACGCAGTATTTT. The encoded protein is CATNARRSTDTQYF.

The chain carries TRBV4-1 and TRBJ1-2, with D unresolved. Germline loops: CDR1 MGHRA, CDR2 YSYEKL. This CDR3 has 17 amino acids. The V gene lost 0 bases and the J gene lost 2 bases, with 16 bases spanning the gap. The CDR3 here is CASSQDLSKRFNYGYTF. CDR3 in DNA: TGCGCCAGCAGCCAAGATCTATCTAAGAGGTTCAACTATGGCTACACCTTC.

The gene calls are TRBV28 and TRBJ1-2; 10 positions match TRBD1. Germline CDR1 is MDHEN and CDR2 is SYDVKM. The CDR3 loop spans 18 amino acids. V lost 4 bases and J lost 3; bases outside the gene matches: 14. CDR3 in amino acids: CASSYRIPGQGHDYGYTF. The CDR3 DNA reads as TGTGCCAGCAGTTACCGGATACCGGGACAGGGGCATGACTATGGCTACACCTTC.

The rearrangement links TRBV19 to TRBJ2-4, with 13 bases identical to TRBD2. This CDR3 comprises 21 residues. Trimming took 5 bases from V and 0 from J; bases not matched to a gene: 16. Germline V gene data show CDR1 as LNHDA and CDR2 as SQIVND (reference sequence). The chain's CDR3 is CASSFGLAGVRSREAKNIQYF. The CDR3 DNA reads TGTGCCAGTAGTTTCGGACTAGCGGGAGTTCGCTCTAGGGAAGCCAAAAACATTCAGTACTTC.

V is TRBV27 and J is TRBJ2-3; 8 nucleotides match TRBD1. Trimming cost V 4 bases and J 6 bases; bases outside gene matches: 9. Germline CDR1 is MNHEY and CDR2 is SMNVEV (reference sequence). This CDR3 region has 15 residues. CDR3 bases: TGTGCCAGCAGTTCCCGGGACAGGTGGAGGGATACGCAGTATTTT. This codes for CASSSRDRWRDTQYF.